This T cell receptor (beta chain) was sequenced during a study of blood T cell repertoires in COVID-19. Study as a whole: The cDNA or gDNA used as material had been derived from T cells, B-cell-depleted T cells, or PBMCs.

Germline V gene data show CDR1 as SGHTA and CDR2 as FQGNSA. The V and J ends lost 1 base and 4 bases, in that order; junction bases with no gene match: 8. The CDR3 is made up of 16 amino acids. Study processing details: How many nucleated cells were present was estimated from reference gene primer amplification. Measured with immunoSEQ multiplex PCR; TCRdb has only the in-frame clones, and not every one. V, J and clone size were drawn from that table, and D and trimming were deduced from the DNA. Among under 90,000 clones listed, roughly 90% were seen once. Seattle patients were enrolled while actively infected and followed longitudinally.

The sequenced material came from peripheral blood. The clonotype originates from a middle-aged man with COVID-19, enrolled during active disease. J is TRBJ2-7 and V is TRBV7-2; 9 bases line up with TRBD1. CDR3 DNA sequence: TGTGCCAGCAGCTTAGTTGCCACGACAGGGGGGTACGAGCAGTACTTC. It codes for CASSLVATTGGYEQYF.